Shown below are 17 T cell receptor beta chains from a single sample sequenced in a study of T cells in Graves' hyperthyroidism and ophthalmopathy. Amplified regions were TCR beta CDR3 sequences from RNA transcripts. Using the HTBI primer set, a first-round RT-PCR was run on the TCR CDR3. TCRdb reprocessed the multiplex PCR reads with MiXCR, giving one entry per CDR3 protein. Of over 700,000 distinct CDR3 sequences in the sample, around 40% were seen once. Sequenced input: blood. The source is a woman aged 40 to 50 with Graves' hyperthyroidism.

Ten or more counts support this clonotype. The rearrangement joins TRBV28 to TRBJ1-6, with a tentative D call TRBD1 (5 bases). CDR3 length equals 15 residues. Trimming pared 5 bases from V and 7 bases from J, leaving 15 bases between. Germline values: CDR1 MDHEN, CDR2 SYDVKM. This CDR3 reads CASSAGGEWNSPLHF. CDR3 coding DNA: TGTGCCAGCAGTGCCGGAGGGGAGTGGAATTCACCCCTCCACTTT.

V is TRBV7-7 and J is TRBJ1-1; possibly TRBD1 for D (6 bases). CDR1 and CDR2 (germline): SSHAT, FNYEAQ (reference sequence). The germline V and J ends were trimmed by 3 bases and 5 bases, with 10 bases remaining between them. The CDR3 is 13 residues long. This CDR3 reads CASSFPGATEAFF. CDR3 bases: TGTGCCAGCAGCTTTCCGGGGGCGACTGAAGCTTTCTTT.

The chain couples TRBV12-3 or TRBV12-4 to TRBJ1-2; 11 nucleotides agree with TRBD1. V lost 8 bases and J lost 7; bases outside the gene matches: 24. CDR3 length: 19 amino acids. The CDR3 reads CASRTWTGGGGSFGSGYTF. CDR3 DNA: TGTGCCAGCCGTACCTGGACAGGGGGCGGGGGTTCGTTTGGCTCTGGCTACACCTTC.

The chain carries TRBV4-3 and TRBJ1-1; D perhaps matches TRBD1 (5 bases). There are 15 residues in the CDR3. With 1 base removed from V and 3 bases from J, the gap between germline ends came to 12 bases. The germline gives CDR1 LGHNA, CDR2 YSLEER. The DNA for the CDR3 is TGCGCCAGCAGCCAAGGGTGGGGGGGTGACACTGAAGCTTTCTTT. Amino acids: CASSQGWGGDTEAFF.

On this clonotype itself: The junction and the germline gene differ at one end; a read error may be behind it. As DNA, the CDR3 is TGTGCCAGCAGTTTGAGGGGCAGGGTTTACAATCAGCCCCAGCATTTT. It codes for CASSLRGRVYNQPQHF. The chain is built from TRBV10-3 and TRBJ1-5, with a tentative D call TRBD1 (5 bases). CDR3 length: 16 residues. Germline V gives CDR1 ENHRY, CDR2 SYGVKD.

This clonotype was seen a few times. The chain has TRBV19 and TRBJ1-6; perhaps TRBD1 as D (6 bases). Trimming pared 6 bases from V and 2 bases from J, leaving 14 bases between. Looked up from germline, CDR1 is LNHDA and CDR2 is SQIVND (reference sequence). This CDR3 has 16 amino acids. The CDR3 DNA sequence: TGTGCCAGTAGCCAACAGGGAATCCCCTATAATTCACCCCTCCACTTT. Its translation: CASSQQGIPYNSPLHF.

This clonotype showed up just a few times. This chain links TRBV20-1 with TRBJ2-7, with 8 bases matching TRBD1. CDR3 length equals 15 residues. The ends lost 0 bases at V and 5 bases at J; junction bases unmatched: 9. The germline gives CDR1 DFQATT, CDR2 SNEGSKA (reference sequence). The CDR3 DNA is TGCAGTGCTAGAGATAAGGACAGGGAGGACGACGAGCAGTACTTC. Its translation: CSARDKDREDDEQYF.

This clonotype was counted many times. The J gene is TRBJ1-6, the V gene TRBV19; TRBD1 aligns across 7 bases. V trimming: 3 bases; J trimming: 9 bases; junction bases outside the gene matches: 11. Germline V gene lookup returns CDR1 LNHDA and CDR2 SQIVND (reference sequence). There are 16 residues in the CDR3. Here the CDR3 reads CASSIIQGSSSSPLHF. CDR3 sequence (DNA): TGTGCCAGTAGTATCATACAGGGGAGTAGTAGTTCACCCCTCCACTTT.

The sample holds many counts of this clonotype. V is TRBV7-9 and J is TRBJ1-4; possible D gene TRBD1, 5 bases. With 11 bases removed from V and 7 bases from J, the gap between germline ends came to 11 bases. The CDR3 has 11 residues. Germline CDR1 and CDR2: SEHNR and FQNEAQ (reference sequence). The CDR3 nucleotides are TGTGCCGGGGGGGTCGGTGAAAAACTGTTTTTT. This sequence encodes CAGGVGEKLFF.

Only a few counts were recorded for this clonotype. The J gene is TRBJ1-6, the V gene TRBV19; 11 nucleotides align to TRBD1. The CDR3 totals 16 residues. CDR1 is LNHDA and CDR2 is SQIVND in the germline V gene (reference sequence). V lost 6 bases, J lost 4 bases, and 5 bases stayed unmatched. CDR3 amino acids: CASRSGQGAYNSPLHF. CDR3 nucleotides: TGTGCCAGTAGATCAGGACAGGGGGCTTATAATTCACCCCTCCACTTT.

The chain joins TRBV7-6 to TRBJ2-7; a possible D gene is TRBD1 (5 bases). This CDR3 region has 15 residues. V lost 0 bases to trimming and J lost 3 bases, with 12 bases between them. CDR1 and CDR2 from the germline V gene are SGHVS and FNYEAQ. Here the CDR3 DNA reads TGTGCCAGCAGCTTAGCTCCAGGGATCGGCTACGAGCAGTACTTC. Translation gives CASSLAPGIGYEQYF.

This chain uses TRBV6-2 or TRBV6-3 with TRBJ2-7; D could derive from TRBD1 or TRBD2 (5 bases each). Germline V CDR1 and CDR2: MNHEY, SVGEGT. V was cut by 5 bases and J by 6 bases, with 14 bases left in between. The CDR3 extends over 13 amino acids. CDR3 in DNA: TGTGCCAGCAGTCCAGAGGGGAAGGGCGAGCAGTACTTC. Translation gives CASSPEGKGEQYF.

This clonotype was counted ten times or more. The V gene is TRBV6-5, the J gene TRBJ2-5, with D possibly being TRBD2 (6 bases). V gave up 8 bases and J gave up 5 bases, with 6 bases separating them. This CDR3 is 10 amino acids long. Germline assignment: CDR1 MNHEY and CDR2 SVGAGI. CDR3 sequence: CASGGETQYF. The CDR3 DNA reads as TGTGCCAGCGGGGGGGAGACCCAGTACTTC.

This clonotype was counted only a few times. The genes are TRBV29-1 and TRBJ1-2; no clear D. V lost 3 bases to trimming and J lost 6 bases, with 14 bases between them. Germline assignment: CDR1 SQVTM and CDR2 ANQGSEA. The CDR3 has 13 residues. The CDR3 DNA reads TGCAGCGTTGACGACGGGGTAGGTGATGGCTACACCTTC. The encoded protein is CSVDDGVGDGYTF.

Turning to this clonotype: This may come from a read error, since a much larger clone is one base off. The chain carries TRBV11-2 and TRBJ2-5, with 7 bases that match TRBD1. CDR1 and CDR2 (germline): SGHAT, FQNNGV. The CDR3 has 16 amino acids. The CDR3 loop reads CASSSVGTAIQEAQYF. The CDR3 DNA follows: TGTGCCAGCAGTTCCGTGGGGACAGCGATACAAGAGGCCCAGTACTTC.

The chain carries TRBV28 and TRBJ1-1; 9 nucleotides agree with TRBD1. Trimming removed 3 bases from V and 10 bases from J; junction bases left unmatched: 9. The CDR3 has 14 residues. Germline lookup yields CDR1 MDHEN and CDR2 SYDVKM. CDR3 protein: CASSLWEQGASAFF. As DNA, the CDR3 is TGTGCCAGCAGTTTGTGGGAACAGGGGGCCTCAGCTTTCTTT. Drawing the rest from reference TRBV28 and TRBJ1-1, the complete variable domain is DVKVTQSSRYLVKRTGEKVFLECVQDMDHENMFWYRQDPGLGLRLIYFSYDVKMKEKGDIPEGYSVSREKKERFSLILESASTNQTSMYLCASSLWEQGASAFFGQGTRLTVV.

This clonotype was counted only a few times. The gene calls are TRBV4-1 and TRBJ2-5; D is unclear. CDR1 and CDR2 from the germline V gene are MGHRA and YSYEKL. The CDR3 runs to 13 residues. The V end lost 1 base, the J end lost 9 bases, and 12 bases lay between the germline ends. The CDR3, as DNA: TGCGCCAGCAGCCAAGTAGACCAGATGGCCCAGTACTTC. It encodes CASSQVDQMAQYF.